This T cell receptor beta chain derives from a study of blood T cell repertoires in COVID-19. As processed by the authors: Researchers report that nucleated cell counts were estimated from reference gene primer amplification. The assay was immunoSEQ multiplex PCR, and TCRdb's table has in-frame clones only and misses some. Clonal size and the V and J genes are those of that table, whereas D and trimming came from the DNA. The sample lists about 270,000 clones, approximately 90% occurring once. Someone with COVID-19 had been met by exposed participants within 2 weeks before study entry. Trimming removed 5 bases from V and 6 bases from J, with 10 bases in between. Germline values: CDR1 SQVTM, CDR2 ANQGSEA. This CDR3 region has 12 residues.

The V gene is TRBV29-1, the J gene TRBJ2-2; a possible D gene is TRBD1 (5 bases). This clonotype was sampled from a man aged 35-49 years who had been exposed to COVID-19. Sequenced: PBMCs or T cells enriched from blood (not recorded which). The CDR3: CSVFPGSGELFF. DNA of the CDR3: TGCAGCGTTTTTCCAGGGTCCGGGGAGCTGTTTTTT.